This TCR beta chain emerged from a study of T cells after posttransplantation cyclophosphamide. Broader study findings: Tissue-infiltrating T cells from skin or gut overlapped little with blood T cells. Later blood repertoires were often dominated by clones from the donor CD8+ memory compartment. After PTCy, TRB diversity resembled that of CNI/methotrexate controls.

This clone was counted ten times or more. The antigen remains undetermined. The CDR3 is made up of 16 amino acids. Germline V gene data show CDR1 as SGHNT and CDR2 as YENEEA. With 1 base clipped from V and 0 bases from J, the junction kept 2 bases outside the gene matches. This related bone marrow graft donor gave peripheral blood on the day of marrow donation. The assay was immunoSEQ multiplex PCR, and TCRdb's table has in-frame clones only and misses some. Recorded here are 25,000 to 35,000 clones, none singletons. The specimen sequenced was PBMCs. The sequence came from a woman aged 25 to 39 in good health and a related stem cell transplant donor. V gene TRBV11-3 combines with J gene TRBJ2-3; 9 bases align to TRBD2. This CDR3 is CASSLGLAGSTDTQYF. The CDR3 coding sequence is TGTGCCAGCAGCTTAGGCCTAGCGGGGAGCACAGATACGCAGTATTTT.